A selection of T cell receptor beta chains follows, all from one sample in a study of T-cell memory formation after mild COVID-19. TCRdb ran MiXCR on the 5' RACE reads and lists one entry per CDR3 protein. The sample has roughly 580,000 distinct CDR3 sequences, 18% seen once. Material for sequencing was PBMCs or a T cell subset sorted from them (not recorded which). These receptors were obtained from an adult woman who had mild COVID-19 (a few samples of this study predate the infection). Cell type and time point are not known. Each CDR3 is given with its conserved first and last residue. Fields, in order: CDR3 length, J gene, V gene, CDR3 protein.

length: 16; J: TRBJ1-2; V: TRBV5-1; CDR3: CASSLATGQGADGYTF
length: 15; J: TRBJ1-1; V: TRBV3-1; CDR3: CASSRDRGRNTEAFF
length: 17; J: TRBJ1-3; V: TRBV15; CDR3: CATSGYQFSGSGNTIYF
length: 15; J: TRBJ1-4; V: TRBV2; CDR3: CASSERDPTNEKLFF
length: 11; J: TRBJ2-7; V: TRBV7-9; CDR3: CASSLVVEQYF
length: 14; J: -; V: TRBV7-9; CDR3: CASSLTPGPEELFF
length: 15; J: TRBJ2-4; V: TRBV12-3/TRBV12-4; CDR3: CASSPQGGSSNIQYF
length: 14; J: TRBJ2-2; V: TRBV11-2; CDR3: CASSLEQYTGELFF
length: 15; J: TRBJ2-6; V: TRBV3-1; CDR3: CASSQERTGANVLTF
length: 15; J: TRBJ2-1; V: TRBV11-2; CDR3: CASSNRRDLNNEQFF
length: 14; J: TRBJ2-7; V: TRBV14; CDR3: CASSQLQATYEQYF
length: 14; J: TRBJ2-5; V: TRBV20-1; CDR3: CSASKTSGIETQYF
length: 15; J: TRBJ1-2; V: TRBV2; CDR3: CASGRGEGRLYGYTF
length: 13; J: TRBJ1-1; V: TRBV6-6; CDR3: CASRPQGGTEAFF
length: 16; J: TRBJ2-6; V: TRBV10-3; CDR3: CAISEGKSSGANVLTF
length: 13; J: TRBJ2-7; V: TRBV29-1; CDR3: CSVSGTTSYEQYF
length: 15; J: TRBJ2-7; V: TRBV5-4; CDR3: CASSPGPTTSYEQYF
length: 13; J: TRBJ2-1; V: TRBV7-3; CDR3: CASSNGQGLEQFF
length: 19; J: TRBJ2-1; V: TRBV24-1; CDR3: CATSDLRPTSGRMVNEQFF
length: 14; J: TRBJ2-7; V: TRBV5-6; CDR3: CASSFLQSSYEQYF
length: 16; J: TRBJ2-1; V: TRBV27; CDR3: CASTETGGRSYNEQFF
length: 15; J: TRBJ2-3; V: TRBV5-4; CDR3: CASSRDAGTADTQYF
length: 15; J: TRBJ2-5; V: TRBV4-2; CDR3: CASSHGITGLETQYF
length: 15; J: TRBJ2-6; V: TRBV5-1; CDR3: CASSVQSSGANVLTF
length: 16; J: TRBJ1-4; V: TRBV14; CDR3: CASSPGVTATNEKLFF
length: 13; J: TRBJ1-1; V: TRBV5-1; CDR3: CASSLFSYTEAFF
length: 13; J: TRBJ1-1; V: TRBV6-5; CDR3: CASSSAWDRGAFF
length: 14; J: TRBJ1-3; V: TRBV20-1; CDR3: CSAPRPDSGNTIYF
length: 15; J: TRBJ2-5; V: TRBV9; CDR3: CASSVGDREKETQYF
length: 16; J: TRBJ1-1; V: TRBV4-2; CDR3: CASSQDPGTGHTEAFF
length: 13; J: TRBJ2-5; V: TRBV29-1; CDR3: CSVDFDSQETQYF
length: 15; J: TRBJ1-2; V: TRBV18; CDR3: CASRETEKAHYGYTF
length: 14; J: TRBJ1-4; V: TRBV5-6; CDR3: CASSLKGGREKLFF
length: 20; J: TRBJ2-1; V: TRBV20-1; CDR3: CSASPRQGAFGYPSYNEQFF
length: 14; J: TRBJ2-3; V: TRBV7-9; CDR3: CASSGTSRPDTQYF
length: 15; J: TRBJ2-7; V: TRBV5-1; CDR3: CASSLAPSGVNEQYF
length: 14; J: TRBJ2-5; V: TRBV11-2; CDR3: CASSLAAYEETQYF
length: 17; J: TRBJ2-1; V: TRBV4-2; CDR3: CASSQDDRDLSYNEQFF
length: 16; J: TRBJ2-1; V: TRBV24-1; CDR3: CATSDWTSAGLSLQFF
length: 18; J: TRBJ2-3; V: TRBV25-1; CDR3: CASSEGSGTGQHTDTQYF
length: 16; J: TRBJ2-3; V: TRBV6-1; CDR3: CASRKRDTTSTDTQYF
length: 18; J: TRBJ2-7; V: TRBV4-2; CDR3: CASSQDSRLALSSYEQYF
length: 14; J: TRBJ2-7; V: TRBV6-2/TRBV6-3; CDR3: CASSSTKRGYEQYF
length: 15; J: TRBJ2-1; V: TRBV10-3; CDR3: CAISEPGTSANEQFF
length: 13; J: TRBJ2-7; V: TRBV6-5; CDR3: CASDDRKHYEQYF
length: 14; J: TRBJ2-5; V: TRBV18; CDR3: CASSPVDFPETQYF
length: 17; J: TRBJ2-1; V: TRBV4-3; CDR3: CASSQDYVRQGYNEQFF
length: 15; J: TRBJ2-5; V: TRBV7-3; CDR3: CASSPGTGVSETQYF
length: 15; J: TRBJ2-7; V: TRBV12-3/TRBV12-4; CDR3: CASSPLRGAWYEQYF
length: 15; J: TRBJ2-7; V: TRBV29-1; CDR3: CSVEGSSPSIYEQYF
length: 15; J: TRBJ2-1; V: TRBV14; CDR3: CASSHETSGYNEQFF
length: 13; J: TRBJ1-1; V: TRBV2; CDR3: CASTGFIDTEAFF
length: 12; J: TRBJ2-3; V: TRBV7-9; CDR3: CASSPVSYTQYF
length: 16; J: TRBJ1-5; V: TRBV15; CDR3: CATSINRGISNQPQHF
length: 16; J: TRBJ2-2; V: TRBV6-5; CDR3: CASTTLPGQNTGELFF
length: 14; J: TRBJ2-5; V: TRBV5-8; CDR3: CASSLAHNTRTQYF
length: 14; J: TRBJ1-6; V: TRBV30; CDR3: CAWSVPEYNSPLHF
length: 14; J: TRBJ2-7; V: TRBV5-1; CDR3: CASSFPGTGNEQYF
length: 15; J: TRBJ1-5; V: TRBV9; CDR3: CASSVDPGPSRPQHF
length: 20; J: TRBJ2-3; V: TRBV4-3; CDR3: CASSQDRGGVYASRFGTQYF